A single T cell receptor (beta chain) is shown here with its context. The junction shows a germline mismatch at one end, possibly a read error. Making TCR beta cDNA involved 400 to 600 ng total RNA and a constant-region primer. Investigators got TCR beta libraries out of three nested multiplex PCR rounds, done with slightly modified ARM-PCR. The first two PCR rounds, approximately 10 cycles each, used TRBV1-TRBV30 forward primers and a C-beta reverse primer. TCRdb passed the multiplex PCR reads through MiXCR, listing each CDR3 protein once. The sample holds around 25,000 distinct CDR3 sequences, over 60% seen once. The CDR3 loop spans 16 amino acids. Per germline, CDR1 MGHRA and CDR2 YSYEKL. The entry originates in a study of tumor-infiltrating lymphocytes in primary liver carcinoma. The 20-30 mg bulk tissue piece was not sorted before simultaneous RNA and DNA extraction. Every tumor contributed samples taken at five separate regions. Tumor samples were assessed, and every one had over 75% viable tumor cells.

The material sequenced was liver tumor tissue from sampling region 3. Subset denoted: tumor region T3, left-lateral pole. V and J are TRBV4-1 and TRBJ2-7, with 7 bases that match TRBD2. The TCR comes from a man aged 35-49 years with primary liver carcinoma and hepatitis B virus infection. The CDR3 is CARSRSLAEPPYEQYF. The CDR3 DNA sequence: TGCGCCCGCAGTCGATCCCTAGCGGAGCCACCTTACGAGCAGTACTTC.